Below, one T cell receptor (beta chain) is given with its context. Its antigen is still unknown. The data originate from a study of T cell repertoires in cytomegalovirus infection. Study details: Public TCR beta signatures indicated both CMV infection and matching HLA type.

In TCRdb, the reads were re-called with MiXCR into one record per CDR3 protein. The table includes about 300,000 distinct CDR3 sequences, about 8.8% detected once. Study results and caveats: Within the response measured ex vivo, HLA-C-restricted CMV-specific TCR beta clonotypes were dominant.

The sample taken for sequencing was PBMCs. The source of this sequence is a human donor in good health (CMV status not recorded). Some clones in this sample may be carry-over from other donors' samples.

DNA of the CDR3: TGCAGTGCTAGGGGGGGGGGATATTACTCCTACGAGCAGTACTTC. Protein sequence: CSARGGGYYSYEQYF. This chain uses TRBV20-1 with TRBJ2-7; TRBD2 matches 7 bases. J gave up 0 bases and V 3 bases, and 8 bases lay outside the gene matches. The CDR3 is 15 amino acids. Per the germline V gene, CDR1 is DFQATT and CDR2 is SNEGSKA (reference sequence).